This T cell receptor beta chain was found in a study of blood T cell repertoires in COVID-19. Whole-study context: PBMCs, B-cell-depleted T cells, or T cells were the source of the cDNA or gDNA that made up the material.

Those enrolled in Seattle joined during active infection and were followed longitudinally afterward. The ends were cut back, 4 bases at V and 2 bases at J, with 8 bases in the middle. The CDR3 runs 14 residues. Germline CDR1 reads LGHDT; CDR2 reads YNNKEL (reference sequence). As handled by the study authors: For nucleated cells, counts were estimated from reference gene primer amplification. Repertoires were generated with immunoSEQ multiplex PCR, while TCRdb's copy carries only in-frame clones and drops some. Clonal size and the V and J genes are those of that table, whereas D and trimming came from the DNA. Of 270,000 or so clones listed, around 85% are singletons.

The sample was peripheral blood. The chain uses TRBV3-1 (or the pseudogene TRBV3-2) and TRBJ1-4; D gene ambiguous. This sequence originates from a woman aged 30 to 39 with COVID-19, enrolled during active disease. CDR3 in amino acids: CASSPGWTNEKLFF. The DNA of the CDR3 is TGTGCCAGCAGCCCCGGGTGGACTAATGAAAAACTGTTTTTT.